This note documents a single TCR beta chain sequence. In its sample, this clone was seen a few times. What antigen it recognizes has not been identified. No base-level quality is on record; no much larger clone is a single base apart. The data derive from a study of cytomegalovirus exposure and HLA in healthy donors (dated by TCRdb to 2017 to 2019). Context from the whole study: An earlier analysis of some 600 of the donors reported 276 Gb of sequence data and 117 million unique TCR beta sequences obtained from some 170 million T cells. An early release that covered more than 550 HLA-typed donors contained approximately 300 gigabases of sequencing data and 65 million to 100 million unique TCR sequences. The genetic ancestry cluster associated with self-reported Caucasian donors included 80% to 90% of the 398 genotyped donors. The study aimed to test whether cataloging public T cell receptors could reveal signatures of past pathogen exposure. The study profiled the T cell repertoires of under 850 subjects by immunosequencing and related them to cytomegalovirus serostatus. Along with the roughly 670-subject first cohort, a separate validation cohort of roughly 110 different subjects was used. The study combined high-throughput TCR immunosequencing, statistical association of individual TCRs with disease status, and machine learning to predict cytomegalovirus infection status. To study patterns of TCR occurrence, a later analysis re-analyzed previously published TCR beta repertoires from under 750 donors and added high-resolution HLA genotyping. The later analysis used no new phenotypic data to find candidate immune exposures, relying instead on TCR beta sequences and their occurrence across donors. In an earlier analysis of 587 of the donors, high-throughput TCR beta sequencing was used to judge whether each TCR beta V gene segment behaved as functional or pseudogenic. Donor age, sex, ethnicity and CMV serostatus were compiled alongside the repertoire data. A later genetic analysis took genome-wide SNP genotypes for about 65% of the 666 donors and used that subset as a discovery cohort. Every discovery cohort repertoire had been produced on one sequencing platform. Class I and class II HLA loci were covered by the typing at four-digit resolution. Typing coverage differed by locus: A, B, C, DRB1 and DQB1 were typed in roughly 620-640 donors, DQA1 in about 500, DPA1 in 606, and DPB1 in roughly 450. Five DR-DQ haplotypes were handled as single units for association and clustering, since linkage in the cohort was strong. Among roughly 370 genotyped donors of the cohort, an average of around 240,000 unique TCR beta nucleotide sequences were sequenced per donor, 15% to 20% of them non-productive. Results and caveats for the whole study, not just this receptor: The earlier analysis of around 600 of the donors excluded around 17 rarely observed V segments, including chromosome 9 orphons, because counts were too low. Compared with the roughly 670-donor mean, donors in an Asian-associated ancestry cluster had fewer N-insertions in productive TCRs, according to a later genetic analysis. A total of some 180 TCR beta chains were listed by the study as associated with cytomegalovirus. Presence/absence analyses assumed roughly uniform sequencing depth across donors, an assumption that may not hold. The classifier was reported to diagnose cytomegalovirus status with high specificity and sensitivity in both the original cohort and the validation cohort. At a false discovery rate of 0.05, a later analysis linked 16,000 or so TCR beta sequences to specific HLA alleles. A later analysis found that HLA-associated TCR beta chains were more clonally expanded and had lower generation probabilities than equally common non-associated chains. A further reported finding was that TCR beta sequences accurately predicted the HLA-A and HLA-B alleles for most subjects in the first cohort. Because HLA typing was unavailable for some donors at each locus, only the typed subset was used in association tests. This cohort had only TCR beta chains sequenced, and the lack of alpha or paired-chain data limited which features could be detected. In a later analysis, most CMV-associated TCR beta chains were found to appear HLA-restricted, with HLA associations seemingly driven largely by CMV exposure. Linkage disequilibrium might explain the correlated functional status among segregating V segments, but an unknown experimental factor could not be excluded. In a later analysis, several top co-occurrence clusters were reported to appear linked to parvovirus B19, influenza, CMV and Epstein-Barr virus. According to a later analysis, TCR association rates differed among HLA loci, with DRB1 alleles showing the most associated TCRs and HLA-C alleles showing the fewest. A later genetic analysis associated a missense DCLRE1C variant with V-gene and J-gene trimming of TCR beta chains, and an independent cohort replicated the association. The sequencing pipeline was judged likely to have produced a cluster of highly shared sequence variants as a technical artifact. In an earlier analysis of about 600 of the donors, most TCR beta V segments appeared in productive rearrangements about 87% or about 30% of the time, broadly matching IMGT annotations. In vitro tests confirmed that a few of the cytomegalovirus-associated TCR beta chains recognize cytomegalovirus antigens. While some public TCRs were present in many individuals, most TCR sequences turned up only very rarely across donors. Assigning TCR associations to individual alleles was difficult when HLA alleles, especially DR and DQ, strongly co-occurred. The only immune exposure information available for the cohort was CMV serostatus. Some IMGT-functional V segments, including TRBV6-2 and TRBV6-3, could not be distinguished by the 87-base-pair reads and were therefore excluded. The authors suggested that the approach could potentially be extended to other disease states and immunological phenotypes.

The cohort was made up of hundreds of healthy bone marrow donors. Cohort members were all nominally healthy when sampled, although unrecorded immune exposures were likely present. The donor was CMV seronegative and belonged to the group of 350 or so seronegative cohort members. Each donor provided a peripheral blood sample, and peripheral blood mononuclear cells were used for TCR beta sequencing. The Qiagen DNeasy Blood Extraction Kit was used to extract genomic DNA from the blood cell samples. The library was obtained by the immunoSEQ multiplex PCR assay. The multiplex PCR relied on a mix of 60 forward primers for TCR Vbeta segments and 13 reverse primers for TCR Jbeta segments. Amplification of the CDR3 region of rearranged TCR beta genes was performed with a multiplex PCR assay on genomic DNA. Amplified TCR beta libraries were sequenced as 87-base-pair reads on the Illumina HiSeq System. In the source study's methods: A later analysis tallied 75 million to 85 million unique TCR beta chains across the roughly 610 repertoires, and about 12 million of those chains were shared by two or more donors. Raw reads were error-corrected and collapsed into unique sequences by a nearest-neighbor algorithm in which closely related sequences were merged to remove PCR and sequencing errors. CDR3 sequences were aligned to IMGT reference sequences to assign V, D and J gene segments. Each retained sequence needed at least a six-nucleotide match to both a V gene segment and a J gene segment. Rearrangements were called productive when the CDR3 lacked stop codons and stayed in frame with V and J; all others were non-productive. CDR3 was defined by IMGT convention, running from the second conserved V-encoded cysteine to the conserved J-encoded phenylalanine. The earlier analysis of fewer than 750 of the donors excluded sequences that lacked an unambiguous match to a single V gene segment. In an earlier analysis of almost 600 of the donors, a V segment was called functional when productive rearrangements were above 56.7%, and segregating when the standard deviation between donors exceeded 5%. A statistical classification framework was built for diagnosing cytomegalovirus status from the catalog of TCR beta chain sequences. In a later analysis, V and J genes were assigned by comparing TCR nucleotide sequences against IMGT/GENE-DB human TR gene sequences. A later analysis assigned CDR3 sequences and most-parsimonious VDJ recombination scenarios with the TCRdist pipeline. In a later analysis, each TCR beta chain was defined by its CDR3 amino acid sequence together with its V-gene family, and reads without a unique V-gene family were excluded. As a way to deal with suspected cross-contamination and a sequencing artifact, a later analysis dropped under 600 nucleotide sequences that were highly shared and had low generation probability. In a later analysis, a clonal expansion index was calculated for each public chain from normalized within-repertoire ranks of inferred template counts. In a later analysis, generation probabilities were computed using a VDJ recombination model fitted to out-of-frame rearrangements, and the results were checked against IGoR. A later analysis scored TCR-TCR, TCR-HLA and TCR-CMV co-occurrence with hypergeometric tests, applying a repertoire-size bias correction to TCR pairs. In a later analysis, false discovery rates were estimated by permuting HLA or CMV assignments 20 times. In a later analysis, co-occurring TCRs were grouped with DBSCAN, and TCRdist sequence similarity was added when clustering was performed within HLA-allele-positive subsets. Co-occurrence clustering excluded repertoires with fewer than 30,000 or more than 120,000 public chains, plus five with anomalous nucleotide sharing. TCRdb's version of the immuneACCESS table is confined to in-frame rearrangements and falls short of the full clone set. An unresolved V gene accounts for under half of the shortfall where checked; the remainder is of unknown origin. The DNA gave D and trimming, while V, J and clone size come from that table. Recorded for this sample are tens of thousands of clones; approximately 80% of them occurred a single time. The ten top clones hold approximately 2.9% of the sample.

Germline trimming: 0 bases from V, 1 base from J; junction bases outside gene matches: 1. For CDR1 and CDR2, the germline V gene lists SGDLS and YYNGEE. CDR3 length: 15 amino acids, cysteine to phenylalanine. Just the 45-base CDR3 DNA is kept, in frame starting at base 1. This sequence uses TRBV9 and TRBJ1-2; TRBD1 matches 9 bases in the middle. The specimen was PBMCs. This clonotype was sampled from a man aged 50-59 years in good health and CMV-seronegative. Here the CDR3 is given as CASSVGGQGNYGYTF. The DNA is as follows: TGTGCCAGCAGCGTAGGGGGACAGGGTAACTATGGCTACACCTTC.